The clone carrying this T cell receptor beta chain was observed a few times. This sample was included in a study of blood T cell repertoires in COVID-19. As for the study in general: The study drew acute and convalescent COVID-19 samples from the United States, Italy and Spain.

Individuals drawn from around 25 US areas were roughly 18 to 89 years old. Authors' methods: Quantification of nucleated cells was approximated via reference gene primer amplification. Only in-frame clones appear in the TCRdb table, and some are missing; sequencing was by immunoSEQ multiplex PCR. From that table come the V and J calls and clone size; the DNA was used to work out D and trimming. The profile covers about 200,000 clones, with more than 70% appearing a single time and approximately 7.6% taken by the ten largest. Unmatched junction bases numbered 6, after V lost 6 bases and J lost 4 bases. CDR3 length: 14 amino acids. Germline CDR1 reads MNHEY; CDR2 reads SMNVEV (reference sequence).

This chain connects TRBV27 to TRBJ1-2; 9 nucleotides agree with TRBD1. The source of this sequence is a woman between 18 and 29 years old who had recovered from COVID-19. Sequencing was carried out using PBMCs or T cells enriched from blood (not recorded which). The CDR3 DNA reads as TGTGCCAGCAGGACAGGGGGATCTCTCTATGGCTACACCTTC. It is translated as CASRTGGSLYGYTF.